This is a list of T cell receptor beta chains from one sample in a study of cytotoxic CD8 clonotypes in ibrutinib-treated CLL. Profiled with immunoSEQ multiplex PCR; TCRdb holds only in-frame clones, not every one. The table records fewer than 90,000 clones, more than 70% of them present only once. This specimen was PBMCs, taken before ibrutinib treatment. The receptors derive from a human donor with chronic lymphocytic leukemia. CDR3s include the opening cysteine and the closing phenylalanine or tryptophan.

TRBJ2-3,TRBV5-6,CASSRGGGRTDTQYF
TRBJ1-1,TRBV27,CASRRDRATEAFF
TRBJ2-5,TRBV4-3,CASSQDRASGSTHHF
TRBJ2-3,TRBV9,CASSLLRTSGSSDTQYF
TRBJ1-1,TRBV6-4,CASSSGTGGVGLAFF
TRBJ1-1,TRBV4-2,CASSQEEGGGTEAFF
TRBJ2-3,TRBV19,CASSIVGAQGDTQYF
TRBJ1-1,TRBV9,CASGAAEMNTEAFF
TRBJ2-7,TRBV6-5,CASTLHGRGYYEQYF
TRBJ2-1,TRBV9,CASRDRLGEQFF
TRBJ2-1,TRBV29-1,CSVEGLAGFVLGEQFF
TRBJ2-7,TRBV11-3,CASSSGGTYEQYF
TRBJ2-7,TRBV6-5,CASSAGTGAYEQYF
TRBJ2-5,TRBV2,CASRTSGKQETQYF
TRBJ1-2,TRBV29-1,CSVEGETGGGYTF
TRBJ2-2,TRBV6-4,CASSGTSGSPDAGELFF
TRBJ2-7,TRBV7-2,CASSLAPPLNEQYF
TRBJ1-5,TRBV27,CASSWAFSNQPQHF
TRBJ2-1,TRBV27,CASSKLAGEYNEQFF
TRBJ2-2,TRBV19,CASSNWETGSGELFF
TRBJ2-5,TRBV20-1,CSVLNKETQYF
TRBJ1-5,TRBV25-1,CASSRTYHLQESNQPQHF
TRBJ2-3,TRBV7-8,CASSLRTGSGADTQYF
TRBJ2-7,TRBV30,CAWSSAGGPYEQYF
TRBJ2-3,TRBV7-2,CASSLVLGLGADTQYF
TRBJ2-7,TRBV4-1,CASSHFLSPGLTYEQYF
TRBJ1-1,TRBV28,CASSLSPGRNTEAFF
TRBJ2-1,TRBV5-5,CASSLGQAYNNEQFF
TRBJ2-7,TRBV6-5,CASSSDSEHYEQYF
TRBJ2-4,TRBV19,CASSWISREPNIQYF
TRBJ2-7,TRBV6-4,CASSDGGGEQYF
TRBJ2-2,TRBV5-4,CASSLVGGGSGELFF
TRBJ2-2,TRBV11-1,CASSLRTSGNTGELFF
TRBJ1-4,TRBV15,CATSREDSRLVFF
TRBJ1-2,TRBV28,CASRADTNYGYTF
TRBJ1-2,TRBV19,CASSIARYGYTF
TRBJ1-1,TRBV19,CASSTSVGRGAFF
TRBJ1-4,TRBV6-6,CASSYYPNEKLFF
TRBJ2-1,TRBV19,CATEGSGRYNEQFF
TRBJ1-2,TRBV18,CASSPGREVYGYTF
TRBJ2-1,TRBV15,CATSREDSTYNEQFF
TRBJ1-2,TRBV14,CASSQGIRDGQPDGYTF